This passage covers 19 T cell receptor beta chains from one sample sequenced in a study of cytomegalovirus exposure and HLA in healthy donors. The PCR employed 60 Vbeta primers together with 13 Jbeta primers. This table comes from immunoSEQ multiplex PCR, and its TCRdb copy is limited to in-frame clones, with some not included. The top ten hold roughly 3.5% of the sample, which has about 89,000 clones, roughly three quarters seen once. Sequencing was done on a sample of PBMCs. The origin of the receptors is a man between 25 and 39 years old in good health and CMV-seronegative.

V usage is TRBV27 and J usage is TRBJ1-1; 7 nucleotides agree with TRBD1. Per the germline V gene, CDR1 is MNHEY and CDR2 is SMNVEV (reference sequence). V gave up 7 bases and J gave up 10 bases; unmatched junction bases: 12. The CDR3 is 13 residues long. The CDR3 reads CASNQQGSSAAFF. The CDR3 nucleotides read TGTGCCAGCAATCAACAGGGGAGCTCGGCAGCTTTCTTT.

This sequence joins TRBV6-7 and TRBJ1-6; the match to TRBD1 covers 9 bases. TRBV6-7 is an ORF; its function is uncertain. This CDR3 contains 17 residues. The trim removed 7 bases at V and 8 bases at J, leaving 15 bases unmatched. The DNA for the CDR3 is TGTGCCAGCACCCTACAGACCCGGACAGGGGATCATTCACCCCTCCACTTT. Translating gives CASTLQTRTGDHSPLHF.

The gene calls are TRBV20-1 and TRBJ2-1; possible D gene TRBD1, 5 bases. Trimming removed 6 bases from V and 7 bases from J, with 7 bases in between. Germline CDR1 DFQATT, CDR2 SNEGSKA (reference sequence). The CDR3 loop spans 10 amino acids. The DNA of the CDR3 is TGCAGTGCCAAGGGGAATGAGCAGTTCTTC. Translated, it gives CSAKGNEQFF.

The CDR3 here is CAISESDSPNYGYTF. DNA of the CDR3: TGTGCCATCAGTGAGTCGGACAGCCCTAACTATGGCTACACCTTC. This chain links TRBV10-3 with TRBJ1-2; D possibly corresponds to TRBD1 (6 bases). V shed 0 bases and J shed 0 bases, with 8 bases lying between them. The germline V gene has CDR1 ENHRY and CDR2 SYGVKD. The CDR3 loop spans 15 amino acids.

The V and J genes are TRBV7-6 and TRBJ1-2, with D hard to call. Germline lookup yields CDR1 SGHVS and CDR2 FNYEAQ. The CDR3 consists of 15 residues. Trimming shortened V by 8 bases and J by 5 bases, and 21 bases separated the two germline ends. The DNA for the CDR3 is TGTGCCAGCCCTGAGACCCCAGGAGGTCGGTATGGCTACACCTTC. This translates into CASPETPGGRYGYTF.

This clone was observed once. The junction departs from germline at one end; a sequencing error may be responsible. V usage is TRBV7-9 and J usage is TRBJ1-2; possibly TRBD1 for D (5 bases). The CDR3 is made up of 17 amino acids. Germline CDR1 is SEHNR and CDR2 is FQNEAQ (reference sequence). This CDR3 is CSSSLVAGLAGRHGYTF. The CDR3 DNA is TGTTCCAGCAGCTTAGTGGCCGGGTTGGCAGGGAGGCATGGCTACACCTTC.

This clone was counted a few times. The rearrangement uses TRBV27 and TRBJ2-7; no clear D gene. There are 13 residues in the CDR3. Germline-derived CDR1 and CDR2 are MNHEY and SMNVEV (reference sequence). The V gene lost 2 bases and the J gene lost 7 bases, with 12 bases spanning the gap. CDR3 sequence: CASSLHLLGEQYF. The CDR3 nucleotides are TGTGCCAGCAGTTTACACCTTCTCGGGGAGCAGTACTTC.

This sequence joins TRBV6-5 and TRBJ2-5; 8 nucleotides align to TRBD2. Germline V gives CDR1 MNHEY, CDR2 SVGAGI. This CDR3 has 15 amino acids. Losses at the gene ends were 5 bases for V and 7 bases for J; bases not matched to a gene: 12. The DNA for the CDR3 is TGTGCCAGCAGTAGAGGGTTAGCGGGAACGGGGACCCAGTACTTC. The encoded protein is CASSRGLAGTGTQYF.

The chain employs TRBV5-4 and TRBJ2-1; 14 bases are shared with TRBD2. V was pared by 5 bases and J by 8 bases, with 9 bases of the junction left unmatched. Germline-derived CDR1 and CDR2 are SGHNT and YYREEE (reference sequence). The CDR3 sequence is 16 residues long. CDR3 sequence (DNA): TGTGCCAGCAGTGATCCGGGACTAGCGGGGGTGGATGAGCAGTTCTTC. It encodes CASSDPGLAGVDEQFF.

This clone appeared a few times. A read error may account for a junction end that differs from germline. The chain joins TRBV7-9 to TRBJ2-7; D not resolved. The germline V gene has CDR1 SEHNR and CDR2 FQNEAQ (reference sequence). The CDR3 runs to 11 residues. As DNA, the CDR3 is TGTTCCAGCAGCTTACCAGGATTGCAGTACTTC. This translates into CSSSLPGLQYF.

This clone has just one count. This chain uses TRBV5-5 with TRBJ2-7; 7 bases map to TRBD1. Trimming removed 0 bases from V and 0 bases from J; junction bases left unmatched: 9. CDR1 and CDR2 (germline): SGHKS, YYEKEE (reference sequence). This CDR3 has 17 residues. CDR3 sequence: CASSLERQGWNSYEQYF. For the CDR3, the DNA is TGTGCCAGCAGCTTGGAAAGACAGGGATGGAACTCCTACGAGCAGTACTTC. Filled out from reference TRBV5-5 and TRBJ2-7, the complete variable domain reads DAGVTQSPTHLIKTRGQQVTLRCSPISGHKSVSWYQQVLGQGPQFIFQYYEKEERGRGNFPDRFSARQFPNYSSELNVNALLLGDSALYLCASSLERQGWNSYEQYFGPGTRLTVT.

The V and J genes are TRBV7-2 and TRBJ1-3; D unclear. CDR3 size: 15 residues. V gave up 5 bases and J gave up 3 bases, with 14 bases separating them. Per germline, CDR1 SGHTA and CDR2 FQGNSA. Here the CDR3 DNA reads TGTGCCAGCAGCCCTCGACACGAGAGTGGAAACACCATATATTTT. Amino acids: CASSPRHESGNTIYF. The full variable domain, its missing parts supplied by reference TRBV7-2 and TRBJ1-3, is GAGVSQSPSNKVTEKGKDVELRCDPISGHTALYWYRQSLGQGLEFLIYFQGNSAPDKSGLPSDRFSAERTGGSVSTLTIQRTQQEDSAVYLCASSPRHESGNTIYFGEGSWLTVV.

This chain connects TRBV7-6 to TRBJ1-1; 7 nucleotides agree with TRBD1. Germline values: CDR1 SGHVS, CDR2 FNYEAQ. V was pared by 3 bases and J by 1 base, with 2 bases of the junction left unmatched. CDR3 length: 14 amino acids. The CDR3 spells CASSLPGGNTEAFF. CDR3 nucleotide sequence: TGTGCCAGCAGCTTGCCAGGGGGGAACACTGAAGCTTTCTTT.

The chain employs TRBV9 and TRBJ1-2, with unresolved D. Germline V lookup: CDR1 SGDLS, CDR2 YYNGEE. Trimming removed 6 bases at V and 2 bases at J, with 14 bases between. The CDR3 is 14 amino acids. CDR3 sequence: CASKRSGLNYGYTF. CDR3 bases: TGTGCCAGCAAAAGGTCGGGTTTGAACTATGGCTACACCTTC.

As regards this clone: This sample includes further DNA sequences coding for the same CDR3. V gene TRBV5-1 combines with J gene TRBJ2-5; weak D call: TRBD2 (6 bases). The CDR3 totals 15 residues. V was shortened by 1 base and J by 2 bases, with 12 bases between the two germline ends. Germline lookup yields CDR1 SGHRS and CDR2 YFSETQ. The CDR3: CASSLTGLPQETQYF. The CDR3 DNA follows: TGCGCCAGCAGCTTGACAGGACTACCACAAGAGACCCAGTACTTC.

The CDR3 loop reads CAISETGGWNTEAFF. The CDR3 nucleotides are TGTGCCATCAGTGAAACAGGGGGCTGGAACACTGAAGCTTTCTTT. The rearrangement links TRBV10-3 to TRBJ1-1; TRBD1 aligns across 9 bases. The CDR3 has 15 residues. CDR1 ENHRY and CDR2 SYGVKD come from the germline V gene. V shed 3 bases, J shed 1 base, and the junction held 3 bases outside the gene matches.

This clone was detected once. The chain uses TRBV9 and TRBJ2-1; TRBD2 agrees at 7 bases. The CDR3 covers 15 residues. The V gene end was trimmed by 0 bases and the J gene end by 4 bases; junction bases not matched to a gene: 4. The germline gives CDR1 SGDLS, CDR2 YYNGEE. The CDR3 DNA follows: TGTGCCAGCAGCGTAGTTGGGACTACTTACAATGAGCAGTTCTTC. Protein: CASSVVGTTYNEQFF. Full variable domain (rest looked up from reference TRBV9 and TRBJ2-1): DSGVTQTPKHLITATGQRVTLRCSPRSGDLSVYWYQQSLDQGLQFLIQYYNGEERAKGNILERFSAQQFPDLHSELNLSSLELGDSALYFCASSVVGTTYNEQFFGPGTRLTVL.

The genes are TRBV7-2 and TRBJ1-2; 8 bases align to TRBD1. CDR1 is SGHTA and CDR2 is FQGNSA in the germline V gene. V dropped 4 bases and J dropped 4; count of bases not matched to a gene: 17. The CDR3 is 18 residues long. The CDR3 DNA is TGTGCCAGCAGCTCCCCAGGACAGGGATCGTGGTGGGGCTATGGCTACACCTTC. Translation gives CASSSPGQGSWWGYGYTF.

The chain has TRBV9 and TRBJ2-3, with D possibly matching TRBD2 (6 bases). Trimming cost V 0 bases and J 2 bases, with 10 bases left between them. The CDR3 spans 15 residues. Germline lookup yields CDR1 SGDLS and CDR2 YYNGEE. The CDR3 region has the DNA TGTGCCAGCAGCGTAGGTGGCGGGATCACAGATACGCAGTATTTT. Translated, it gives CASSVGGGITDTQYF.